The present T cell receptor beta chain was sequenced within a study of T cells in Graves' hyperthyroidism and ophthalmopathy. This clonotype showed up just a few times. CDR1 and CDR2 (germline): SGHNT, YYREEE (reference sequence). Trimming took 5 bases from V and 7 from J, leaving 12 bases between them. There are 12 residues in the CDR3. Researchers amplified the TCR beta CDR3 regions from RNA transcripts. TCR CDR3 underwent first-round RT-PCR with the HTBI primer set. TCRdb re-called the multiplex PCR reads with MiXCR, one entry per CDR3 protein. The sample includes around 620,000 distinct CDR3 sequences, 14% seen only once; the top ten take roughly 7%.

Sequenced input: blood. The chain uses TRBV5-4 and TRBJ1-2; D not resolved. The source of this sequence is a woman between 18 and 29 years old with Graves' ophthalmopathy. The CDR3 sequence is CASRRPVTGYTF. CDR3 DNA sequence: TGTGCCAGCAGGCGGCCGGTCACTGGCTACACCTTC.